One sample yielded the 9 T cell receptor beta chains listed below, sequenced in a study of T cells in Graves' hyperthyroidism and ophthalmopathy. Amplified regions were TCR beta CDR3 sequences from RNA transcripts. The study used the HTBI primer set for a first-round RT-PCR of the TCR CDR3. TCRdb fed the multiplex PCR reads into MiXCR, producing one record per CDR3 protein. The data hold hundreds of thousands of distinct CDR3 sequences, with roughly a quarter observed a single time. Specimen: blood. These receptors originate from a woman aged 25 to 39 with Graves' ophthalmopathy.

This clonotype was found many times. The chain has TRBV20-1 and TRBJ2-7; D not resolved. The CDR3 is made up of 13 amino acids. CDR1 DFQATT and CDR2 SNEGSKA come from the germline V gene (reference sequence). V was clipped by 3 bases and J by 2 bases, with 11 bases between them. The CDR3 DNA sequence: TGCAGTGCTAGTCTGGGTACCCCCTACGAGCAGTACTTC. Its protein product is CSASLGTPYEQYF.

This clonotype was seen a single time. This may arise from a read error, as a much more abundant clone is one base away. The V gene is TRBV2, the J gene TRBJ1-2; TRBD1 matches 8 bases. This CDR3 is built from 14 residues. The germline V gene has CDR1 SNHLY and CDR2 FYNNEI. Here the CDR3 DNA reads TGTGCCAGCAGAGGTACAGGGGGAGCCTATGGCTTCACCTTC. Translated, it gives CASRGTGGAYGFTF.

This clonotype occurred many times. The genes are TRBV6-5 and TRBJ1-2; D is ambiguous. V shed 2 bases and J shed 5 bases, with 12 bases lying between them. The CDR3 is 14 residues long. The germline V gene has CDR1 MNHEY and CDR2 SVGAGI. CDR3 protein: CASSYKAGQYGYTF. The CDR3 region has the DNA TGTGCCAGCAGTTACAAGGCAGGCCAATATGGCTACACCTTC.

This clonotype was observed a few times. The chain couples TRBV12-3 or TRBV12-4 to TRBJ2-7; D uncertain. V shed 3 bases and J shed 2 bases, with 8 bases lying between them. The CDR3 has 13 residues. In DNA form, the CDR3 reads TGTGCCAGCAGTTTTAGTTGGGCCTACGAGCAGTACTTC. As protein: CASSFSWAYEQYF.

This clonotype was recorded a few times. The chain recombines TRBV5-1 with TRBJ2-7; 9 bases are a match to TRBD1. The CDR3 loop spans 16 amino acids. In germline, CDR1 is SGHRS, CDR2 YFSETQ. Trimming at V came to 4 bases and at J to 6 bases, leaving 14 bases not matched to a gene. The chain's CDR3 is CASSPTWTGVSGEQYF. The CDR3 coding sequence is TGCGCCAGCAGCCCTACCTGGACAGGGGTAAGCGGCGAGCAGTACTTC.

This clonotype has a handful of counts. The chain recombines TRBV4-1 with TRBJ1-2; TRBD1 is a possible D gene (6 bases). From germline, CDR1 is MGHRA and CDR2 YSYEKL. The CDR3 sequence is 15 residues long. Trimming shortened V by 3 bases and J by 4 bases, and 15 bases separated the two germline ends. The CDR3 DNA sequence: TGCGCCAGCAGCCAGGAACAGGGTCGGATCTATGGCTACACCTTC. As protein: CASSQEQGRIYGYTF.

This clonotype was counted a few times. The chain has TRBV20-1 and TRBJ1-2, with D unclear. Germline lookup yields CDR1 DFQATT and CDR2 SNEGSKA (reference sequence). CDR3 length: 15 amino acids. V shed 3 bases and J shed 0 bases, with 14 bases lying between them. This CDR3 is CSARDPWVTNYGYTF. As DNA, the CDR3 is TGCAGTGCTAGGGATCCCTGGGTGACTAACTATGGCTACACCTTC.

This clonotype showed up just a few times. An end of the junction differs from the germline gene, which may be a read error. V and J are TRBV6-1 and TRBJ2-5; TRBD2 agrees at 7 bases. Germline assignment: CDR1 MNHNS and CDR2 SASEGT. CDR3 length equals 13 residues. The CDR3 loop is CASRSGAQGTQYF. DNA of the CDR3: TGTGCCAGCAGGAGCGGGGCACAAGGGACCCAGTACTTC.

The CDR3 DNA is TGTGCCAGCAGTTTATGGGACGGGAGTAACGGCTACACCTTC. It translates to CASSLWDGSNGYTF. The chain is built from TRBV28 and TRBJ1-2, with no clear D. V lost 0 bases and J lost 8, with 13 bases in between. CDR1 and CDR2 (germline): MDHEN, SYDVKM. CDR3 size: 14 residues.